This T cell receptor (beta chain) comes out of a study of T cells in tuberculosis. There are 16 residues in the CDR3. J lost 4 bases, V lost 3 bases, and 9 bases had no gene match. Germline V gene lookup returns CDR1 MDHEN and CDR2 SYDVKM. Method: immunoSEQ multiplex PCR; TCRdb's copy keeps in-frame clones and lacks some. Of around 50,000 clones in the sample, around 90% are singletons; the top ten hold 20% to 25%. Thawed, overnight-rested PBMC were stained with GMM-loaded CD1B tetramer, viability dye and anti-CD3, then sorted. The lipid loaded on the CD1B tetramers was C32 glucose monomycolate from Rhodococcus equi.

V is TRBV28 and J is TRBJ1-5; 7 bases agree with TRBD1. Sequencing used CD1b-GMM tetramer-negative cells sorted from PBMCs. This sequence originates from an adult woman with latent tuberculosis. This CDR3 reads CASSLGDSGGNQPQHF. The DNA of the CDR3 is TGTGCCAGCAGTTTGGGAGATTCAGGGGGTAATCAGCCCCAGCATTTT. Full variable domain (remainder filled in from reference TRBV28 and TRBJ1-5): DVKVTQSSRYLVKRTGEKVFLECVQDMDHENMFWYRQDPGLGLRLIYFSYDVKMKEKGDIPEGYSVSREKKERFSLILESASTNQTSMYLCASSLGDSGGNQPQHFGDGTRLSIL.